The clone carrying this T cell receptor (beta chain) was seen only a few times. What it recognizes is unknown. The entry originates in a study of cytomegalovirus exposure and HLA in healthy donors. Overall study findings and caveats: The authors enumerated 150 to 200 TCR beta chains as linked to cytomegalovirus. Most TCR sequences showed up rarely, but some public TCRs showed up in many donors.

TCRdb's table, derived via immunoSEQ multiplex PCR, lists solely in-frame clones and lacks some. The table lists about 140,000 clones, around nine tenths of them singletons. Trimming removed 0 bases from V and 4 bases from J, with 15 bases in between. CDR1 and CDR2 (germline): SNHLY, FYNNEI. This CDR3 contains 16 residues. The chain carries TRBV2 and TRBJ1-2, with unresolved D. This TCR was sampled from a man between 18 and 35 years old in good health and CMV-seropositive. Sequenced material: PBMCs. The CDR3 protein is CASSEALLESFYGYTF. For the CDR3, the DNA is TGTGCCAGCAGTGAAGCGCTTCTGGAGAGCTTCTATGGCTACACCTTC.